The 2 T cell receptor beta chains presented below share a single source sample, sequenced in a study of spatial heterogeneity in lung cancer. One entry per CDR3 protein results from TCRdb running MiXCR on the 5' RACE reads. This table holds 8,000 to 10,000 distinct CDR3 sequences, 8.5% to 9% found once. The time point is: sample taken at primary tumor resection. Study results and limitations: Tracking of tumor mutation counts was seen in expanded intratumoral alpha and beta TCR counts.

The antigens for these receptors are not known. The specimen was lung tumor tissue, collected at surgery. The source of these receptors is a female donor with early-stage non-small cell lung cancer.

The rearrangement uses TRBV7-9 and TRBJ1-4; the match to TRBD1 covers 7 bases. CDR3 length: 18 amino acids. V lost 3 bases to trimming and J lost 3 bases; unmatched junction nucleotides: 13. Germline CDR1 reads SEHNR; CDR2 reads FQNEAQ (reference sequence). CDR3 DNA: TGTGCCAGCAGCTTTAGGGGTCATCCGGGACAGCCTAATGAAAAACTGTTTTTT. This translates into CASSFRGHPGQPNEKLFF. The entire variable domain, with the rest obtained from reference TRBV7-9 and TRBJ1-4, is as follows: DTGVSQNPRHKITKRGQNVTFRCDPISEHNRLYWYRQTLGQGPEFLTYFQNEAQLEKSRLLSDRFSAERPKGSFSTLEIQRTEQGDSAMYLCASSFRGHPGQPNEKLFFGSGTQLSVL.

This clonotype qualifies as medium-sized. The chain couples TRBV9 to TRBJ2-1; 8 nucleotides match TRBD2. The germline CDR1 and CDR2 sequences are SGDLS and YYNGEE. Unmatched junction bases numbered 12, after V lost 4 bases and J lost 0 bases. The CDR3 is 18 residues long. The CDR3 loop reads CASSLSAGGRSSYNEQFF. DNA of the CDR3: TGTGCCAGCAGCTTAAGCGCGGGGGGCCGGAGCTCCTACAATGAGCAGTTCTTC.